A single sample is the source of the 24 T cell receptor beta chains below, sequenced in a study of identical twins. MiXCR was run by TCRdb on the 5' RACE reads, yielding one entry per CDR3 protein. The sample comprises around 370,000 distinct CDR3 sequences, roughly 10% of which are singletons, and about 8.1% rests with the top ten. The specimen sequenced was naive T cells sorted from blood. The receptors derive from a woman aged 45-65 years in good health.

This clonotype was observed a few times. This chain connects TRBV4-1 to TRBJ1-4; D is unclear. This CDR3 has 15 residues. CDR1 is MGHRA and CDR2 is YSYEKL in the germline V gene. With 2 bases removed from V and 13 bases from J, the gap between germline ends came to 20 bases. CDR3: CASSQPSESQVGLFF. The CDR3 coding sequence is TGCGCCAGCAGCCAACCTTCGGAGTCTCAGGTGGGACTGTTTTTT.

This clonotype was seen many times. The V gene is TRBV24-1, the J gene TRBJ2-1, with a possible D match to TRBD2 (7 bases). Per the germline V gene, CDR1 is KGHDR and CDR2 is SFDVKD. The CDR3 spans 21 residues. Trimming cost V 4 bases and J 0 bases, with 27 bases left between them. The CDR3 loop reads CATSDPRPRRTRGASYNEQFF. The CDR3 bases are TGTGCCACCAGTGACCCTCGGCCCAGGAGGACCCGGGGGGCCTCCTACAATGAGCAGTTCTTC.

This clonotype has just a few counts. CDR3 sequence (DNA): TGTGCCACGGTTTGGCGCAATACGCAGTATTTT. Amino acid sequence: CATVWRNTQYF. This sequence joins TRBV10-3 and TRBJ2-3; no definite D call. Germline CDR1 ENHRY, CDR2 SYGVKD. V lost 10 bases, J lost 7 bases, and 12 bases lay in between. CDR3 length: 11 residues.

The V call is TRBV2, the J call TRBJ1-1; weak D call: TRBD1 (5 bases). CDR3 length equals 14 residues. CDR1 is SNHLY, CDR2 FYNNEI, per germline. V lost 5 bases, J lost 1 base, and 11 bases lay in between. The CDR3: CASSLGVPNTEAFF. CDR3 DNA: TGTGCCAGCAGTTTGGGGGTCCCGAACACTGAAGCTTTCTTT. Full variable domain (outside the CDR3, taken from reference TRBV2 and TRBJ1-1): EPEVTQTPSHQVTQMGQEVILRCVPISNHLYFYWYRQILGQKVEFLVSFYNNEISEKSEIFDDQFSVERPDGSNFTLKIRSTKLEDSAMYFCASSLGVPNTEAFFGQGTRLTVV.

This clonotype showed up many times. This sequence joins TRBV6-1 and TRBJ2-5; possible D gene TRBD2, 6 bases. Germline assignment: CDR1 MNHNS and CDR2 SASEGT. The CDR3 is 15 residues long. V dropped 6 bases and J dropped 5 bases, with 19 bases sitting between them. The CDR3 is CASSRLGSIFETQYF. The CDR3 DNA is TGTGCCAGCAGCCGACTAGGCTCGATTTTTGAGACCCAGTACTTC.

Ten or more counts support this clonotype. The chain carries TRBV12-5 and TRBJ2-5; D remains unclear. Germline V gene data show CDR1 as LGHNT and CDR2 as FRNRAP. This CDR3 spans 13 amino acids. The ends were cut back, 5 bases at V and 2 bases at J, with 9 bases in the middle. Here the CDR3 reads CASGVSGQETQYF. The CDR3 bases are TGTGCTAGTGGTGTTTCAGGACAAGAGACCCAGTACTTC. Variable domain in full (rest from reference TRBV12-5 and TRBJ2-5): DARVTQTPRHKVTEMGQEVTMRCQPILGHNTVFWYRQTMMQGLELLAYFRNRAPLDDSGMPKDRFSAEMPDATLATLKIQPSEPRDSAVYFCASGVSGQETQYFGPGTRLLVL.

A few counts support this clonotype. The chain recombines TRBV29-1 with TRBJ2-4; 7 bases line up with TRBD2. Germline values: CDR1 SQVTM, CDR2 ANQGSEA. The CDR3 loop spans 13 amino acids. V dropped 7 bases and J dropped 1; count of bases not matched to a gene: 4. The CDR3, as DNA: TGCAGCGCTTTCGGGGGGGCCAAAAACATTCAGTACTTC. Encoded protein: CSAFGGAKNIQYF.

This clonotype was seen more than once but under ten times. This chain uses TRBV9 with TRBJ2-4; 7 bases map to TRBD1. This CDR3 has 14 amino acids. The V and J ends lost 3 bases and 4 bases, in that order; junction bases with no gene match: 4. Germline lookup yields CDR1 SGDLS and CDR2 YYNGEE. The CDR3 sequence is CASSAGTAKNIQYF. The CDR3, as DNA: TGTGCCAGCAGCGCGGGGACAGCAAAAAACATTCAGTACTTC.

This clonotype was seen ten or more times. The chain has TRBV12-3 or TRBV12-4 and TRBJ1-1; TRBD1 is a possible D gene (5 bases). The CDR3 runs 14 residues. Trimming shortened V by 6 bases and J by 5 bases, and 16 bases separated the two germline ends. CDR3 nucleotide sequence: TGTGCCAGCAGGTCCAGGGCCGCGTTGACTGAAGCTTTCTTT. It translates to CASRSRAALTEAFF.

In this sample, this clonotype turned up many times. The chain employs TRBV29-1 and TRBJ2-5, with no clear D. The CDR3 has 14 residues. Germline V gene sequence: CDR1 SQVTM, CDR2 ANQGSEA. Trimming took 1 base from V and 2 from J, leaving 11 bases between them. CDR3 nucleotides: TGCAGCGTTGAAGGGAACAAGCGACAAGAGACCCAGTACTTC. This gives the protein CSVEGNKRQETQYF.

The sample holds a few counts of this clonotype. The gene calls are TRBV15 and TRBJ2-3; 11 nucleotides match TRBD2. J lost 3 bases, V lost 7 bases, and 6 bases had no gene match. The CDR3 length is 15 residues. Germline CDR1 LNHNV, CDR2 YYDKDF (reference sequence). The CDR3 DNA is TGTGCCACCACCTCCTCTAGCGGGAGGACAGATACGCAGTATTTT. Its protein product is CATTSSSGRTDTQYF.

J is TRBJ2-1 and V is TRBV3-1; possible D gene TRBD2, 6 bases. This CDR3 contains 14 residues. CDR1 LGHDT and CDR2 YNNKEL come from the germline V gene (reference sequence). V was pared by 0 bases and J by 10 bases, with 13 bases between. The CDR3 DNA sequence: TGTGCCAGCAGCCAAGAGACTAGTCTCCGCGAGCAGTTCTTC. Translation: CASSQETSLREQFF.

This clonotype appeared a few times. This chain connects TRBV30 to TRBJ2-1, with D possibly matching TRBD2 (5 bases). The V end was cut by 1 base, the J end by 3 bases, with 10 bases between. The CDR3 consists of 14 residues. Germline V gives CDR1 GTSNPN, CDR2 SVGIG (reference sequence). CDR3 nucleotide sequence: TGTGCCTGGAGTGGATGGGAGAACTACAATGAGCAGTTCTTC. Protein product: CAWSGWENYNEQFF.

This clonotype was seen only a few times. The chain joins TRBV5-1 to TRBJ2-5; D perhaps matches TRBD2 (7 bases). V lost 4 bases and J lost 2, with 21 bases in between. Looked up from germline, CDR1 is SGHRS and CDR2 is YFSETQ. This CDR3 has 17 residues. CDR3 loop: CASSPAVGGVDQETQYF. The CDR3 DNA is TGCGCCAGCAGCCCCGCGGTAGGGGGGGTGGATCAAGAGACCCAGTACTTC.

The gene calls are TRBV5-1 and TRBJ2-2, with D maybe TRBD1 (6 bases). CDR3 length equals 15 residues. The V and J ends lost 2 bases and 5 bases respectively, with 13 bases between them. CDR1 and CDR2 (germline): SGHRS, YFSETQ. This CDR3 reads CASSFWTEKTGELFF. As DNA, the CDR3 is TGCGCCAGCAGCTTTTGGACAGAAAAGACCGGGGAGCTGTTTTTT.

The chain is built from TRBV24-1 and TRBJ2-3; D may be TRBD2 (5 bases). V was pared by 6 bases and J by 5 bases, with 17 bases between. CDR3 length: 15 amino acids. Germline CDR1 reads KGHDR; CDR2 reads SFDVKD. The CDR3: CATSREVRGGDTQYF. The CDR3 bases are TGTGCCACCAGTCGAGAAGTAAGAGGAGGAGATACGCAGTATTTT.

In its sample, this clonotype was seen many times. V usage is TRBV24-1 and J usage is TRBJ2-3; unclear D gene. Germline V gene data show CDR1 as KGHDR and CDR2 as SFDVKD. Deletions cut 9 bases from V and 5 bases from J, with 8 bases between. The CDR3 totals 11 residues. CDR3 sequence (DNA): TGTGCCACCGGAATGGGAGATACGCAGTATTTT. Its protein is CATGMGDTQYF.

This clonotype was detected a few times. At one boundary the junction diverges from the germline segment, which might be a read error. This chain connects TRBV9 to TRBJ2-1, with D tentatively TRBD2 (6 bases). Germline V gene sequence: CDR1 SGDLS, CDR2 YYNGEE. The CDR3 covers 15 residues. The CDR3 bases are TGTGCCAGCAGGCGGGATATGGGCTCCTTCAATGAGCAGTTCTTC. This translates into CASRRDMGSFNEQFF.

This chain uses TRBV5-1 with TRBJ2-2; TRBD1 matches at 7 bases. CDR1 is SGHRS, CDR2 YFSETQ, per germline. The junction had 4 bases not matched to a gene; V was cut back by 4 bases and J by 4 bases. CDR3 length: 14 residues. CDR3 region: CASSLKGATGELFF. The DNA of the CDR3 is TGCGCCAGCAGCCTGAAGGGGGCCACCGGGGAGCTGTTTTTT.

Only a few counts were recorded for this clonotype. The chain is built from TRBV12-3 or TRBV12-4 and TRBJ1-5; 7 nucleotides agree with TRBD1. The junction had 4 bases not matched to a gene; V was cut back by 5 bases and J by 0 bases. The CDR3 is 15 residues long. CDR3 nucleotides: TGTGCCAGCAGTGGGACAGACCTTAGCAATCAGCCCCAGCATTTT. It codes for CASSGTDLSNQPQHF.

This clonotype appeared many times. The CDR3 DNA sequence: TGCGCCAGCAGCTCACCCACGGGACAGGGCTACAATGAGCAGTTCTTC. Encoded protein: CASSSPTGQGYNEQFF. The chain uses TRBV5-1 and TRBJ2-1; 9 bases match TRBD1. Trimming at V came to 3 bases and at J to 3 bases, leaving 7 bases not matched to a gene. Germline CDR1 reads SGHRS; CDR2 reads YFSETQ. This CDR3 has 16 amino acids.

The chain recombines TRBV30 with TRBJ1-2; D uncertain. Germline V lookup: CDR1 GTSNPN, CDR2 SVGIG (reference sequence). The CDR3 contains 14 residues. V lost 0 bases to trimming and J lost 8 bases, with 16 bases between them. The CDR3 nucleotides read TGTGCCTGGAGTGTACTAGTTGTAGGGAGCGGCTACACCTTC. Translating it yields CAWSVLVVGSGYTF.

This clonotype was counted only a few times. The rearrangement uses TRBV12-3 or TRBV12-4 and TRBJ2-5; D gene uncertain. CDR3 length: 17 residues. V lost 2 bases, J lost 1 base, and 17 bases lay in between. CDR3 loop: CASSLMAGSRLQETQYF. CDR3 in DNA: TGTGCCAGCAGTTTAATGGCTGGTAGCAGACTCCAAGAGACCCAGTACTTC.

This clonotype was found a few times. The chain combines TRBV21-1 with TRBJ2-7; the table's D gene call, TRBD1, was not cross checked with the DNA. TRBV21-1 is reported as a pseudogene. The CDR3 is 17 amino acids. CDR3 protein: CASIRGQGLKSSYEQYF. CDR3 nucleotide sequence: TGTGCCAGCATCAGGGGACAGGGCTTAAAGAGCTCCTACGAGCAGTACTTC.